Following are 9 T cell receptor beta chains from one sample sequenced in a study of Graves' ophthalmopathy and Graves' hyperthyroidism. Amplification of the TCR beta CDR3 regions used RNA transcripts (as template). RT-PCR in the first round used HTBI primers; a second-round multiplex PCR followed. TCRdb reprocessed the multiplex PCR reads via MiXCR and lists one record per CDR3 protein. Altogether about 50,000 distinct CDR3 sequences are present, roughly half being singletons, with the ten largest covering roughly 4.3%. Sequenced material: peripheral blood. The receptors shown here come from an adult woman with Graves' ophthalmopathy.

The V gene is TRBV11-2, the J gene TRBJ2-1, with 7 bases fitting TRBD1. CDR3 length: 14 amino acids. V lost 1 base, J lost 7 bases, and 4 bases stayed unmatched. Germline CDR1 and CDR2: SGHAT and FQNNGV. CDR3 nucleotide sequence: TGTGCCAGCAGCTTAGTGGCAGGGGGAAATGAGCAGTTCTTC. It is translated as CASSLVAGGNEQFF.

This clonotype was seen repeatedly, ten times or more. V usage is TRBV11-2 and J usage is TRBJ2-5; D not certain. Germline CDR1 reads SGHAT; CDR2 reads FQNNGV. The CDR3 runs 14 residues. Trimming shortened V by 0 bases and J by 2 bases, and 7 bases separated the two germline ends. DNA of the CDR3: TGTGCCAGCAGCTTAGAATGGCGTCAAGAGACCCAGTACTTC. It translates to CASSLEWRQETQYF.

Notes on this clonotype: At one end the junction does not follow the germline gene, possibly because of a read error. The chain couples TRBV4-1 to TRBJ2-1; 8 bases fit TRBD2. Germline V gene lookup returns CDR1 MGHRA and CDR2 YSYEKL. This CDR3 has 16 amino acids. CDR3 sequence: CASSRRSGGSYNAQFF. As DNA, the CDR3 is TGCGCCAGCAGCCGTCGGAGCGGGGGCTCCTACAATGCGCAGTTCTTC.

The chain couples TRBV19 to TRBJ2-6; D possibly corresponds to TRBD2 (6 bases). Germline lookup yields CDR1 LNHDA and CDR2 SQIVND (reference sequence). V dropped 5 bases and J dropped 4 bases, with 9 bases sitting between them. CDR3 size: 14 residues. This CDR3 reads CASSSGLGANVLTF. The CDR3 coding sequence is TGTGCCAGTAGTTCGGGACTGGGGGCCAACGTCCTGACTTTC.

This clonotype was counted at least ten times. This chain links TRBV7-9 with TRBJ2-3; maybe TRBD2 (6 bases). Germline CDR1 SEHNR, CDR2 FQNEAQ (reference sequence). The CDR3 spans 11 residues. V lost 5 bases and J 9 bases, leaving 9 bases between the germline ends. CDR3: CASSRGRTQYF. In nucleotides, the CDR3 is TGTGCCAGCAGCCGGGGGAGAACGCAGTATTTT.

There are many counts of this clonotype. V and J are TRBV28 and TRBJ1-5, with a possible D match to TRBD1 (6 bases). This CDR3 comprises 13 residues. Trimming shortened V by 8 bases and J by 5 bases, and 13 bases separated the two germline ends. Looked up from germline, CDR1 is MDHEN and CDR2 is SYDVKM. This CDR3 reads CASSGVPDQPQHF. The CDR3 coding sequence is TGTGCCAGCTCAGGGGTACCCGATCAGCCCCAGCATTTT.

The J gene is TRBJ2-7, the V gene TRBV24-1; a weak D match, TRBD2 (6 bases). This CDR3 contains 13 residues. Per germline, CDR1 KGHDR and CDR2 SFDVKD. V lost 3 bases, J lost 1 base, and 6 bases lay in between. CDR3 loop: CATSDGGSYEQYF. The CDR3 DNA reads TGTGCCACCAGTGATGGGGGGTCCTACGAGCAGTACTTC.

With regard to this clonotype: An end of the junction does not agree with germline; a read error may underlie this. The rearrangement links TRBV7-9 to TRBJ1-2; D remains unclear. The length of the CDR3 is 12 residues. The germline CDR1 and CDR2 sequences are SEHNR and FQNEAQ (reference sequence). In nucleotides, the CDR3 is TGTGCCAGCAGCTTGTGGGGAGACGGCTACATCTTC. Its protein is CASSLWGDGYIF.

This clonotype occurred many times. The chain couples TRBV6-1 to TRBJ1-2; possibly TRBD1 for D (5 bases). In germline, CDR1 is MNHNS, CDR2 SASEGT. This CDR3 is built from 13 residues. Trimming left V 7 bases short and J 8 bases short, with 17 bases between. Written as DNA, the CDR3 is TGTGCCAGCACGGAGCGTCAGGGAAGCGGCTACACCTTC. As protein: CASTERQGSGYTF.